This T cell receptor (beta chain) appears in the sequencing data of a study of patients and donors after allogeneic stem cell transplantation. TCRdb called the RT-PCR reads again in MiXCR, with one record for every CDR3 protein. The sample has around 70,000 distinct CDR3 sequences, more than 20% seen once. The sequence was collected from a human donor who was either an allogeneic HSCT recipient or a stem cell or donor lymphocyte infusion donor (not recorded which). It is not recorded whose cells these are; they may come from a transplant donor. Sequencing used blood, either unsorted or a sorted T cell fraction (not recorded which).

CDR3 DNA: TGTGCCAGCAGTTTAATAGTCCACTGCGAGTACTTC. Protein product: CASSLIVHCEYF. The chain employs TRBV12-3 or TRBV12-4 and TRBJ2-7; D gene ambiguous. CDR3 length: 12 amino acids. V was shortened by 2 bases and J by 11 bases, with 13 bases between the two germline ends.